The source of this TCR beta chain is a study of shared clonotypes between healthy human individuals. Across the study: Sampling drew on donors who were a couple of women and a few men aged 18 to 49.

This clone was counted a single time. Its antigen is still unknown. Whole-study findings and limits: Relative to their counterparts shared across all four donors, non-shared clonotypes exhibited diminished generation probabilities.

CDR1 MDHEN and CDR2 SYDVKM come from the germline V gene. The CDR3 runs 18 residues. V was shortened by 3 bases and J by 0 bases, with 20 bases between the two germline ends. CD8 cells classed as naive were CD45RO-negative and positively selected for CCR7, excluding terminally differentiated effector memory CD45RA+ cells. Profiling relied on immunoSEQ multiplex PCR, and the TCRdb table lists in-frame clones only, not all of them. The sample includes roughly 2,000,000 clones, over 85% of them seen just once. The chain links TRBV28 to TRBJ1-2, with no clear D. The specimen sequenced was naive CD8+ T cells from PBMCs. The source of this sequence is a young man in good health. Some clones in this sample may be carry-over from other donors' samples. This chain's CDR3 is CASSFPPNRGVTNYGYTF. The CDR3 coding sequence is TGTGCCAGCAGTTTCCCCCCAAACCGCGGGGTTACTAACTATGGCTACACCTTC.